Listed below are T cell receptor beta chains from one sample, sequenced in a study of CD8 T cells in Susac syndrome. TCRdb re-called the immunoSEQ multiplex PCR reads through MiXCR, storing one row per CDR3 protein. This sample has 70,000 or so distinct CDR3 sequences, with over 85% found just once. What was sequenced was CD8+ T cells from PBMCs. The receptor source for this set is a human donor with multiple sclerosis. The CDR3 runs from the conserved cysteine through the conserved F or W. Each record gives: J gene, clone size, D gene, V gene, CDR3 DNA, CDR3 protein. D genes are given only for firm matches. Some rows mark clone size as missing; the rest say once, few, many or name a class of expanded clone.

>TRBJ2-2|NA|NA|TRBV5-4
TGTGCCAGCAGCTTTACAGGGTACAGGAACACCGGGGAGCTGTTTTTT
CASSFTGYRNTGELFF
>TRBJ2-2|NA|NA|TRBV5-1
TGCGCCAGCAGCTTTTACACCGCGAACACCGGGGAGCTGTTTTTT
CASSFYTANTGELFF
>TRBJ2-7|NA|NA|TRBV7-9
TGTGCCAGCACTGCCGGGGGTGGGTTCCGGCAGTACTTC
CASTAGGGFRQYF
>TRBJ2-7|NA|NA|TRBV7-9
TGTGCCAGCAGCCCCCGAATTTCCGCCTACGAGCAGTACTTC
CASSPRISAYEQYF
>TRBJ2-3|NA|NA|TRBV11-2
TGTGCCAGCAGCTGGCAGGACATGCTAGAAGATACGCAGTATTTT
CASSWQDMLEDTQYF
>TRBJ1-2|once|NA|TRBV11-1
TGTGCCAGCAGCTTAAGCCCTTTAGGTGGCTACACCTTC
CASSLSPLGGYTF
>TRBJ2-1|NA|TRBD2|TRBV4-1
TGCGCCAGCAGCCTAGTCAGCGGGAGGGCTGCGGATGAGCAGTTCTTC
CASSLVSGRAADEQFF
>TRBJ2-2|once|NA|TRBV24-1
TGTGCCACCAGTAAGGGTTCTTCGAACACCGGGGAGCTGTTTTTT
CATSKGSSNTGELFF
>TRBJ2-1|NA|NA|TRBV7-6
TGTGCCAGCAGCTTAGGAAGGAATTTCTACAATGAGCAGTTCTTC
CASSLGRNFYNEQFF
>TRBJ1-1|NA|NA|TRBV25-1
TGTGCCAGCAGTGGTCGCGGGGAGGCTGAAGCTTTCTTT
CASSGRGEAEAFF
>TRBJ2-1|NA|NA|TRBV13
TGTGCCAGCAGCCTTGAGGGCTGGACAGATGAGCAGTTCTTC
CASSLEGWTDEQFF
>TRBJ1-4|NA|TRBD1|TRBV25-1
TGTGCCAGCAGTGAATGGGGACAGGCTGAAAAACTGTTTTTT
CASSEWGQAEKLFF
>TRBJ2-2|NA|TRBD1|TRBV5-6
TGTGCCAGCAGCCAAGGGGGCGCGAACACCGGGGAGCTGTTTTTT
CASSQGGANTGELFF
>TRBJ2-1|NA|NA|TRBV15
TGTGCCACCAGCAAAATATTCACGGGGAATGAGCAGTTCTTC
CATSKIFTGNEQFF
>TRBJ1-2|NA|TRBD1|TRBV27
TGTGCCAGCAGTTTTGGGGCAGGGGGCCTCTATGGCTACACCTTC
CASSFGAGGLYGYTF
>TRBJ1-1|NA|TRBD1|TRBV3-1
TGTGCCAGCAGCCAAGCCGCCGGGACAGGGGCCGGCACTGAAGCTTTCTTT
CASSQAAGTGAGTEAFF
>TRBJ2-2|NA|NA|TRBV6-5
TGTGCCAGCAGAACCGCCGGGGAGCTGTTTTTT
CASRTAGELFF
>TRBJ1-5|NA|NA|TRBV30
TGTGCCTGGAGTCCGGACGGCAATCAGCCCCAGCATTTT
CAWSPDGNQPQHF
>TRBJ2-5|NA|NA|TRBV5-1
TGCGCCAGCAGCTTTATAGCCCAAGAGACCCAGTACTTC
CASSFIAQETQYF
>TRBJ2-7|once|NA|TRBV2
TGTGCCAGCAGTGAAGCGCGGCCTCAAGGGGCCTACGAGCAGTACTTC
CASSEARPQGAYEQYF
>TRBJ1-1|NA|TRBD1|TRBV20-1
TGCAGTGCTGGACAGGGGGCCACTGAAGCTTTCTTT
CSAGQGATEAFF
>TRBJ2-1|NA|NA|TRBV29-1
TGCAGCGTTTTCCACAGGAATGAGCAGTTCTTC
CSVFHRNEQFF
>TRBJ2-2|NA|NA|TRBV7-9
TGTGCCAGCAGCTTCGAAGGGGTGGACACCGGGGAGCTGTTTTTT
CASSFEGVDTGELFF
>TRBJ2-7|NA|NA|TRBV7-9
TGTGCCAGCAGCTTAGTCTCCGAAACCTACGAGCAGTACTTC
CASSLVSETYEQYF
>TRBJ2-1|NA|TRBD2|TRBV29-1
TGCAGCGTTGGGTGGGCTAGCGGGAGCCCTGAGCAGTTCTTC
CSVGWASGSPEQFF
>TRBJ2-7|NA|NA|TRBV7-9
TGTGCCAGCAGCTTAGGGGGCAACTACGAGCAGTACTTC
CASSLGGNYEQYF
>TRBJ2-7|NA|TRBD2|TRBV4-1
TGCGCCAGCAGCCGCGCCAGAGCGGGGGAGCTATACGAGCAGTACTTC
CASSRARAGELYEQYF
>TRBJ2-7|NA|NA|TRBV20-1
TGCAGTGCTACGGTGCGGAGGGGCCCACGCGAGCAGTACTTC
CSATVRRGPREQYF
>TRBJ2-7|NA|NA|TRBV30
TGTGCCTGGGGGAAGGACTCTCCCTACGAGCAGTACTTC
CAWGKDSPYEQYF
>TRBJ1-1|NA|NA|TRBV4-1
TGCGCCAGCAGCCAAGTCGCGGCGCCGGGTACTGAAGCTTTCTTT
CASSQVAAPGTEAFF
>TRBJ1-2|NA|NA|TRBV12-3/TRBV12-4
TGTGCCAGCAGTTCCAACAGCAATGGCTACACCTTC
CASSSNSNGYTF
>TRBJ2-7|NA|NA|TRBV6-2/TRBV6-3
TGTGCCAGCAGTTATCTACTTACTCTCCACGAGCAGTACTTC
CASSYLLTLHEQYF
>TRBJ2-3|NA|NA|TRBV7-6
TGTGCCAGCAGCCCACGGGCTGGCACAGATACGCAGTATTTT
CASSPRAGTDTQYF
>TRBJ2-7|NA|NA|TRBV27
TGTGCCAGCAGTTTAACTGCGGGTGAGTCCTACGAGCAGTACTTC
CASSLTAGESYEQYF
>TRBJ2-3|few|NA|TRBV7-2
TGTGCCAGCAGCTCGGGACACGATACGCAGTATTTT
CASSSGHDTQYF
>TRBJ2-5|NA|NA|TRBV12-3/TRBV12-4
TGTGCCAGCAGTCCGTCATGGCCGGGACAACCTCAAGAGACCCAGTACTTC
CASSPSWPGQPQETQYF
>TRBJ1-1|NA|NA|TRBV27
TGTGCCAGCAGTTTATGGGGTGAAGGCCCGAACACTGAAGCTTTCTTT
CASSLWGEGPNTEAFF
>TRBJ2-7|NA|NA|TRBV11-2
TGTGCCAGCAGCTTACGACAGGACGGAGGAGAGCAGTACTTC
CASSLRQDGGEQYF
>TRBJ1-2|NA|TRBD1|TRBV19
TGTGCCAGTAGTATTTTGGGGACAGGGGTGGAAGGCTACACCTTC
CASSILGTGVEGYTF
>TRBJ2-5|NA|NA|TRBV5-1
TGCGCCAGCAGCTCACGCTGGACAGAAGCGTACCAAGAGACCCAGTACTTC
CASSSRWTEAYQETQYF
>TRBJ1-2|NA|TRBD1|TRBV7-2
TGTGCCTCACAGGGGCCCGCTAACTATGGCTACACCTTC
CASQGPANYGYTF
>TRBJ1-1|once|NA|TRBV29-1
TGCAGCGTTGCAGGGGACGGCTTCAACACTGAAGCTTTCTTT
CSVAGDGFNTEAFF
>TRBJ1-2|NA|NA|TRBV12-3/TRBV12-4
TGTGCCAGCAGTCCCCGGGAGGGGCCCTACTATGGCTACACCTTC
CASSPREGPYYGYTF
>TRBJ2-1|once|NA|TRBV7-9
TGTGCCAGCAGTTCTCCCCATCGGCAGTCAGGTGAGCAGTTCTTC
CASSSPHRQSGEQFF
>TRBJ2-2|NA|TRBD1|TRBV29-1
TGCAGCGTTGAGGGGGGACAGGGAGGAACCGGGGAGCTGTTTTTT
CSVEGGQGGTGELFF
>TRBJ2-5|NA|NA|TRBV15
TGTGCCACCAGCGGCCGGGACTCCGCCATAGGGGGGGCGGAGACCCAGTACTTC
CATSGRDSAIGGAETQYF
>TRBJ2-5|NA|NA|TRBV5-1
TGCGCCAGCAGCTTGGATGGGGACTTCGAAGAGACCCAGTACTTC
CASSLDGDFEETQYF
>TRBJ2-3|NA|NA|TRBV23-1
TGCGCCAGCAGTCAATCGGGCAGGGTAACAAATACGCAGTATTTT
CASSQSGRVTNTQYF
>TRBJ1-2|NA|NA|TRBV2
TGTGCCAGCAGTGACCCTACTCGTTCCTATGGCTACACCTTC
CASSDPTRSYGYTF
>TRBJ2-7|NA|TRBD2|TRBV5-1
TGCGCCAGCAGCTTGTGGATAGCGGGCAAAGGGGACGAGCAGTACTTC
CASSLWIAGKGDEQYF
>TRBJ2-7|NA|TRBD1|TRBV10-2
TGCGCCAGCAGTAGGACAGGGGGCTCCGAGCAGTACTTC
CASSRTGGSEQYF
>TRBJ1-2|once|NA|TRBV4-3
TGCGCCAGCAGCCAAGATACGGGAACTGAACTTAACTATGGCTACACCTTC
CASSQDTGTELNYGYTF
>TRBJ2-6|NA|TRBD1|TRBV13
TGTGCCAGCAGCTTGTTTCGGGACAGTGAGGCCAACGTCCTGACTTTC
CASSLFRDSEANVLTF
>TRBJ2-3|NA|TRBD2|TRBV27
TGTGCCAGCAGTTTGGAGCGGGAGGGGGATACGCAGTATTTT
CASSLEREGDTQYF